This TCR beta chain was sequenced in a study of blood T cell repertoires in COVID-19. About the study: Samples taken during acute and convalescent COVID-19 were collected in the United States, Italy and Spain. Sources were T cells, B-cell-depleted T cells, or PBMCs; the material itself was cDNA or gDNA.

Trimming shortened V by 3 bases and J by 6 bases, and 19 bases separated the two germline ends. The germline V gene has CDR1 SGHDT and CDR2 YYEEEE. This CDR3 is 15 amino acids long. Original processing notes: The authors estimated nucleated cell counts from reference gene primer amplification. Sequencing used immunoSEQ multiplex PCR; TCRdb keeps in-frame clones, though not all of them. For V, J and clone size, that table is used; D and trimming come from the DNA. The data contain about 260,000 clones, about 87% of them seen just once; the ten biggest clones take up approximately 3.7%. This clonotype was sampled from a man aged 60 to 69 who had recovered from COVID-19. The rearrangement joins TRBV5-6 to TRBJ2-7, with D hard to call. The sequencing sample was made of peripheral blood. The CDR3 coding sequence is TGTGCCAGCAGCTCCGTCTCCGGGTCTCCCGTCGAGCAGTACTTC. This gives the protein CASSSVSGSPVEQYF.